Listed below are T cell receptor beta chains from one sample, sequenced in a study of OX40 agonist ivuxolimab in advanced cancers. Profiled with immunoSEQ multiplex PCR; TCRdb holds only in-frame clones, not every one. Here the sample spans about 85,000 clones, 86% being singletons. Sample: CD4+ or CD8+ T cells sorted from blood, taken in a trial of the OX40 agonist ivuxolimab. Receptors were obtained from an adult with an advanced solid tumor such as melanoma, head and neck, liver or kidney cancer. The CDR3 runs from the conserved cysteine through the conserved F or W. D genes are given only for firm matches. The size field is filled for only some rows; it gives once, few, many or a size class.

v_gene	abundance	j_gene	d_gene	CDR3aa	CDR3nt
TRBV4-3	few	TRBJ1-1	NA	CASSQDPRSGTEAFF	TGCGCCAGCAGCCAAGATCCACGGTCGGGCACTGAAGCTTTCTTT
TRBV7-2	NA	TRBJ2-5	TRBD2	CASSLSSGWETQYF	TGTGCCAGCAGCTTGTCTAGCGGTTGGGAGACCCAGTACTTC
TRBV18	few	TRBJ2-7	NA	CASSRQTGTYEQYF	TGTGCCAGCTCACGGCAGACAGGAACCTACGAGCAGTACTTC
TRBV4-2	NA	TRBJ2-5	NA	CASSQDMETQYF	TGTGCCAGCAGCCAAGATATGGAGACCCAGTACTTC
TRBV5-1	NA	TRBJ2-5	NA	CASSSRTQETQYF	TGCGCCAGCAGCTCCAGGACCCAAGAGACCCAGTACTTC
TRBV6-5	NA	TRBJ1-1	NA	CASIRPMNTEAFF	TGTGCCAGCATTCGTCCTATGAACACTGAAGCTTTCTTT
TRBV11-2	NA	TRBJ2-1	NA	CASSFAWARSGSKVGEQFF	TGTGCCAGCAGCTTTGCGTGGGCTCGTTCAGGATCTAAGGTGGGTGAGCAGTTCTTC
TRBV6-5	NA	TRBJ1-2	NA	CASSYSGSSVYGYTF	TGTGCCAGCAGTTACTCAGGCAGCTCCGTCTATGGCTACACCTTC
TRBV4-2	few	TRBJ2-5	NA	CASSQEGGREQETQYF	TGTGCCAGCAGCCAAGAAGGGGGGAGGGAGCAAGAGACCCAGTACTTC
TRBV4-3	NA	TRBJ1-2	NA	CASSPPGREYGYTF	TGCGCCAGCAGCCCCCCGGGAAGGGAATATGGCTACACCTTC
TRBV5-6	NA	TRBJ2-1	NA	CASSLGADAQFF	TGTGCCAGCAGCTTGGGTGCCGATGCGCAGTTCTTC